This is a list of T cell receptor beta chains from one sample in a study of control samples from healthy donors and cancer patients. Generated by immunoSEQ multiplex PCR, the TCRdb table keeps only in-frame clones and is missing some. The table includes about 59,000 clones, under 95% detected once. Sequenced sample: PBMCs. Receptor source: a man aged 35 to 55 with colorectal cancer. CDR3s include the opening cysteine and the closing phenylalanine or tryptophan. D genes are given only for firm matches. Rows give clone size only sometimes, using once, few, many, or a class for an expanded clone.

v_gene	d_gene	j_gene	abundance	CDR3aa	CDR3nt
TRBV5-5	-	TRBJ2-7	-	CASSPESQGGYEQYF	TGTGCCAGCAGCCCTGAGAGTCAGGGAGGCTACGAGCAGTACTTC
TRBV2	TRBD1	TRBJ1-1	-	CASRRDSLNTEAFF	TGTGCCAGCAGGCGGGACAGTCTGAACACTGAAGCTTTCTTT
TRBV25-1	TRBD1	TRBJ1-6	-	CASSEQGASSPLHF	TGTGCCAGCAGTGAACAGGGGGCTTCTTCACCCCTCCACTTT
TRBV13	TRBD2	TRBJ2-3	-	CASSSPPWLAGGPSTDTQYF	TGTGCCAGCAGCTCCCCTCCCTGGCTAGCGGGGGGGCCTAGCACAGATACGCAGTATTTT
TRBV7-2	-	TRBJ2-3	-	CASSYVGARRTDTQYF	TGTGCCAGCAGCTATGTTGGCGCCCGTCGCACAGATACGCAGTATTTT
TRBV7-9	TRBD2	TRBJ2-7	-	CASSFGRVSQGEQYF	TGTGCCAGCAGCTTCGGGAGGGTGTCCCAGGGGGAGCAGTACTTC
TRBV19	TRBD1	TRBJ2-2	-	CASSIYETGGIGELFF	TGTGCCAGTAGTATTTACGAGACAGGGGGCATTGGGGAGCTGTTTTTT
TRBV3-1/TRBV3-2	-	TRBJ1-1	-	CASSPLGGDTEAFF	TGTGCCAGCAGCCCCTTAGGGGGGGACACTGAAGCTTTCTTT
TRBV19	-	TRBJ2-5	-	CASSIGQTQYF	TGTGCCAGTAGTATAGGGCAGACCCAGTACTTC
TRBV3-1/TRBV3-2	TRBD2	TRBJ2-1	-	CASSQGTSGANEQFF	TGTGCCAGCAGCCAGGGGACTAGCGGGGCTAATGAGCAGTTCTTC
TRBV5-1	TRBD1	TRBJ2-1	-	CASSFSDRGSYNEQFF	TGCGCCAGCAGCTTTTCGGACAGGGGGTCCTACAATGAGCAGTTCTTC
TRBV3-1/TRBV3-2	TRBD1	TRBJ1-1	-	CASSLVEGAITEAFF	TGTGCCAGCAGCCTCGTGGAGGGGGCGATCACTGAAGCTTTCTTT
TRBV7-5	-	TRBJ2-7	-	CVRSTLDSSYEQYF	TGTGTCAGAAGTACCCTCGACAGTTCCTACGAGCAGTACTTC
TRBV18	TRBD2	TRBJ2-7	-	CASSPIETSGPGEQYF	TGTGCCAGCTCACCGATCGAGACTAGCGGCCCGGGGGAGCAGTACTTC
TRBV7-2	-	TRBJ1-2	once	CASSTGRRGYTF	TGTGCCAGCAGCACAGGGCGGAGAGGCTACACCTTC
TRBV28	-	TRBJ2-7	-	CASSLRGPYEQYF	TGTGCCAGCAGTTTAAGGGGACCCTACGAGCAGTACTTC
TRBV6-5	TRBD1	TRBJ2-2	-	CASSYRGLSGELFF	TGTGCCAGCAGTTACAGGGGGCTCAGCGGGGAGCTGTTTTTT
TRBV27	TRBD1	TRBJ2-7	-	CASSQDRDGAEQYF	TGTGCCAGCAGTCAGGACAGGGATGGAGCCGAGCAGTACTTC
TRBV27	-	TRBJ2-3	-	CASSQTDTQYF	TGTGCCAGCAGCCAGACAGATACGCAGTATTTT
TRBV2	-	TRBJ2-7	-	CASEGGAALHEQYF	TGTGCCAGTGAGGGGGGCGCTGCGCTCCACGAGCAGTACTTC
TRBV4-1	-	TRBJ1-2	-	CASSRRMAGSAPDYGYTF	TGCGCCAGCAGCCGCCGAATGGCGGGCAGCGCCCCGGACTATGGCTACACCTTC
TRBV25-1	-	TRBJ2-7	-	CASSVGVWEQYF	TGTGCCAGCAGTGTCGGGGTTTGGGAGCAGTACTTC
TRBV4-1	TRBD2	TRBJ2-1	-	CASSPVSGLARQGEQFF	TGCGCCAGCAGCCCTGTTTCGGGACTAGCTCGTCAGGGTGAGCAGTTCTTC
TRBV19	-	TRBJ2-1	-	CASSLPDKRRGQFF	TGTGCCAGTAGCCTCCCCGACAAAAGGAGGGGGCAGTTCTTC
TRBV7-3	-	TRBJ2-1	-	CASSPTPGYNEQFF	TGTGCCAGCAGCCCCACCCCGGGATACAATGAGCAGTTCTTC
TRBV6-5	-	TRBJ2-6	-	CASLGGLSGANVLTF	TGTGCCAGCTTAGGAGGTCTCTCTGGGGCCAACGTCCTGACTTTC
TRBV9	-	TRBJ2-7	-	CASSVGYGTLYEQYF	TGTGCCAGCAGCGTAGGCTACGGGACCCTATACGAGCAGTACTTC
TRBV5-8	TRBD2	TRBJ2-1	-	CASSLQRGSTYNEQFF	TGTGCCAGCAGCTTGCAGCGGGGGAGTACCTACAATGAGCAGTTCTTC
TRBV19	-	TRBJ1-2	-	CASRSFVALNDYTF	TGTGCCAGTAGGAGTTTTGTGGCCCTAAACGATTACACCTTC
TRBV7-2	-	TRBJ2-7	-	CASSFGRAYEQYF	TGTGCCAGCAGCTTCGGACGTGCCTACGAGCAGTACTTC
TRBV29-1	TRBD1	TRBJ1-5	-	CSVGQGDNQPQHF	TGCAGCGTGGGACAGGGAGACAATCAGCCCCAGCATTTT
TRBV7-2	-	TRBJ1-4	once	CASSKQAVNEKLFF	TGTGCCAGCAGTAAACAGGCGGTGAATGAAAAACTGTTTTTT
TRBV19	-	TRBJ2-7	-	CASSMRWGPSYEQYF	TGTGCCAGTAGTATGCGGTGGGGGCCCTCCTACGAGCAGTACTTC
TRBV7-2	-	TRBJ1-1	-	CASSLIAGATEAFF	TGTGCCAGCAGCTTAATAGCGGGAGCGACTGAAGCTTTCTTT
TRBV5-6	-	TRBJ2-2	once	CASSFFDSYTGELFF	TGTGCCAGCAGCTTTTTCGACAGCTACACCGGGGAGCTGTTTTTT
TRBV30	-	TRBJ1-5	once	CAWSGYNQPQHF	TGTGCCTGGAGTGGGTACAATCAGCCCCAGCATTTT
TRBV25-1	TRBD1	TRBJ2-6	-	CASSEIDRASSGANVLTF	TGTGCCAGCAGTGAAATCGACAGGGCGTCTTCTGGGGCCAACGTCCTGACTTTC
TRBV7-9	TRBD1	TRBJ1-6	-	CASSSETGGISPLHF	TGTGCCAGCAGCTCCGAGACAGGGGGAATTTCACCCCTCCACTTT
TRBV4-1	-	TRBJ1-5	-	CASSPRAGNSNQPQHF	TGCGCCAGCAGCCCCCGGGCAGGAAATAGCAATCAGCCCCAGCATTTT
TRBV5-6	-	TRBJ2-4	-	CASSLFQGENIQYF	TGTGCCAGCAGCTTGTTTCAGGGTGAAAACATTCAGTACTTC